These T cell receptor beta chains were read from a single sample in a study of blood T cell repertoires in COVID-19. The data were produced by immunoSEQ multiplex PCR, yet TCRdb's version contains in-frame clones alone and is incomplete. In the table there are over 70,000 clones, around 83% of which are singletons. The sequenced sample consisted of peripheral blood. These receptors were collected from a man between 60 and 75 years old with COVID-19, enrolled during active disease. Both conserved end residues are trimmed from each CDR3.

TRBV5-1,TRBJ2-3,ASSLGLAQDTQY
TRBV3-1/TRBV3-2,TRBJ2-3,ASSQNSGRASDTQY
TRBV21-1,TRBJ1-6,ASSKDQTDNSPLH
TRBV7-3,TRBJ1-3,ASSSQGFGNTIY
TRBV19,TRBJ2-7,ASSLNSGSFHEQY
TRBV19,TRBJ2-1,ASSIVWTADNEQF
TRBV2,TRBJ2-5,ASSEDTGQETQY
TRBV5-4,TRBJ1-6,ASRGTGVNSPLH
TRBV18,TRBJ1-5,ASSRFSGTGRSQPQH
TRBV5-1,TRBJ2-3,ASSLAAGADTQY
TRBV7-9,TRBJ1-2,ASSFPGTGNYGYT
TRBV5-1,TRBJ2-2,ASSPGQGHGELF
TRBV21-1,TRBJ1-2,ASSKPGQGALGPYGYT
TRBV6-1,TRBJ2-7,ASGQGNYEQY
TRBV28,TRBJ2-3,AGKGGTSTDTQY
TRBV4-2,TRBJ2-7,ASSQGLLGEQY
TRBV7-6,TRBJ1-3,ASSPMGGVSGNTIY
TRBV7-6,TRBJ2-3,ASSSTTLTDTQY
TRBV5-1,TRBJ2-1,ASSLGGTSGSNEQF
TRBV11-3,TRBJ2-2,ASSLSRQANTGELF
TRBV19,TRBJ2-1,ASNHLGTGGYNEQF
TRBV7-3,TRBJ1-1,ASSRDRDTEAF
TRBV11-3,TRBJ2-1,ASSLDGQTYNEQF
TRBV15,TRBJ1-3,ATSPKRSSGNTIY
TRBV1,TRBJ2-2,TSSQQDSGLHTGELF
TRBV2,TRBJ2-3,ASSGASGFSTDTQY
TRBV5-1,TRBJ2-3,ASSLALAGVQDTQY
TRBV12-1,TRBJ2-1,ASRFPLAGGRPGIIEQF
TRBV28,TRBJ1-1,ASLSGSRGNTEAF
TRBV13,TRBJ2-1,ASSLGVGTGL
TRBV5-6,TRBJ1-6,ASSPTGNQSPLH
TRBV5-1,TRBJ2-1,ASSLGLAGGLSYNEQF
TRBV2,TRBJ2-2,ASSLDTGELF
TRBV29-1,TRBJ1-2,SAPDRSYT
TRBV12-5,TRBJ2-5,ASAFNIMETQY
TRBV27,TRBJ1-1,ASSLTDRPNTEAF
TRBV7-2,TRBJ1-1,ASSYEWTGDTEAF
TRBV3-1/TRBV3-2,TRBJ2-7,ASSPGQGVDIEQY
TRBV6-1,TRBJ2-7,ASSEVTGGTYEQY
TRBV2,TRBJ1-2,ASSRIGAGPGT
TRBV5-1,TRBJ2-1,ASRTGGTYNEQF
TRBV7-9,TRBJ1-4,ASSLDVQSNEKLF
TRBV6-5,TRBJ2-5,ASSYQTGSETQY
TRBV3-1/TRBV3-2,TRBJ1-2,ASSQVRINPNYGYT
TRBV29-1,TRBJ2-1,SAKNRDTYNEQF
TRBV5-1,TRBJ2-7,ASSLDYYEQY
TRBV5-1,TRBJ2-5,ASNFGQQETQY
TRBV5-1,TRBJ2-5,ASSPGLAGGGSLETQY
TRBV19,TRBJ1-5,ASSRGEGNQPQH
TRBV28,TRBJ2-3,ASSPIAGGRSDTQY
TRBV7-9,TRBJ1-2,ASSFSTEIFGYT
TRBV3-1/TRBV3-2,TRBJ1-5,ASSVYSGPQH
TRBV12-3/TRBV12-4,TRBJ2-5,ASSFLETQY
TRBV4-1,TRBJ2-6,ASSQDSDRNSGANVLT
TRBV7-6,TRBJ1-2,APKGQTLPPRRGYT
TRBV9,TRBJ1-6,ASSKYRESSYNSPLH
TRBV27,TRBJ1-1,ASSLQTANTEAF